The present entry profiles one T cell receptor (beta chain) with its context. This specimen belongs to a study of blood T cell repertoires in COVID-19. Overall study context: Acute-phase and convalescent COVID-19 samples originated in the United States, Italy and Spain. Nucleic acid was either cDNA or gDNA, and it came from T cells, B-cell-depleted T cells, or PBMCs.

Between the trimmed V and J ends, which lost 3 bases and 11 bases, there was a span of 17 bases. CDR1 and CDR2 (germline): SGHVS, FQNEAQ. The CDR3 sequence is 15 residues long. Authors' data handling: Reference gene primer amplification in the assay estimated nucleated cell counts. Sequencing used immunoSEQ multiplex PCR; TCRdb keeps in-frame clones, though not all of them. V, J and clone size derive from that table, while D and trimming were established from the DNA sequence. The data hold 150,000 to 180,000 clones, with about 85% observed a single time. Seattle-derived patients entered the study during active infection and were followed longitudinally.

The rearrangement joins TRBV7-8 to TRBJ1-6; perhaps TRBD1 as D (6 bases). The source of this sequence is a man aged 55 to 70 with COVID-19, enrolled during active disease. Sequenced material: peripheral blood. The DNA of the CDR3 is TGTGCCAGCAGCTTCTTGACAGGTCCCGTGGCACCCCTCCACTTT. Translated: CASSFLTGPVAPLHF.